One and the same sample provided the 6 T cell receptor beta chains below, sequenced in a study of T-cell memory formation after mild COVID-19. TCRdb ran MiXCR on the 5' RACE reads and lists one entry per CDR3 protein. The table records 550,000 to 650,000 distinct CDR3 sequences, 17% of them present only once. Sequenced material: PBMCs or a T cell subset sorted from them (not recorded which). All receptors come from an adult woman who had mild COVID-19 (a few samples of this study predate the infection). Cell type and time point are not known.

This clonotype was counted at least ten times. The chain couples TRBV7-2 to TRBJ1-1; 7 positions agree with TRBD1. CDR1 is SGHTA and CDR2 is FQGNSA in the germline V gene. The CDR3 is 14 residues long. J lost 4 bases, V lost 1 base, and 3 bases had no gene match. CDR3: CASSLGSGGTEAFF. In nucleotides, the CDR3 is TGTGCCAGCAGCTTAGGGTCAGGGGGCACTGAAGCTTTCTTT.

This chain uses TRBV9 with TRBJ1-1; possibly TRBD1 for D (6 bases). Trimming left V 3 bases short and J 1 base short, with 13 bases between. The CDR3 sequence is 15 residues long. CDR1 and CDR2 from the germline V gene are SGDLS and YYNGEE. CDR3 sequence: CASSGAPGQNTEAFF. The CDR3 DNA reads TGTGCCAGCAGCGGAGCCCCGGGACAGAACACTGAAGCTTTCTTT.

The chain links TRBV18 to TRBJ2-7; the match to TRBD1 covers 8 bases. After removal of 3 bases from V and 2 bases from J, the junction contained 15 bases not matched to a gene. CDR1 KGHSH and CDR2 LQKENI come from the germline V gene. The CDR3 has 18 residues. In nucleotides, the CDR3 is TGTGCCAGCTCACCTGGCCCAGGGGGCATCTCAGCAACCTACGAGCAGTACTTC. This sequence encodes CASSPGPGGISATYEQYF.

V usage is TRBV6-1 and J usage is TRBJ2-2; possible D gene TRBD1, 6 bases. The CDR3 has 15 residues. V shed 7 bases and J shed 4 bases, with 16 bases lying between them. Germline CDR1 reads MNHNS; CDR2 reads SASEGT. This CDR3 is CASIQTGRITGELFF. The CDR3 bases are TGTGCCAGCATTCAGACAGGTCGTATCACCGGGGAGCTGTTTTTT.

This clonotype was seen a few times. The genes are TRBV15 and TRBJ2-5; D not resolved. The germline gives CDR1 LNHNV, CDR2 YYDKDF (reference sequence). Trimming stripped 0 bases from V and 5 bases from J, with 10 bases between. This CDR3 contains 14 residues. CDR3 DNA: TGTGCCACCAGCAGAGAAGGTCTCCTGGAGACCCAGTACTTC. Encoded protein: CATSREGLLETQYF.

The chain carries TRBV3-1 and TRBJ1-2, with 10 bases fitting TRBD1. The junction had 11 bases not matched to a gene; V was cut back by 4 bases and J by 6 bases. CDR1 is LGHDT and CDR2 is YNNKEL in the germline V gene (reference sequence). CDR3 size: 16 residues. CDR3 nucleotides: TGTGCCAGCAGCCCGGACAGGGGGACCTGGGAGGATGGCTACACCTTC. This gives the protein CASSPDRGTWEDGYTF.